Below, 17 T cell receptor beta chains from the same sample are listed, as sequenced in a study of CD8 T cells in ankylosing spondylitis. Each CDR3 protein is one row after TCRdb ran MiXCR on the 5' RACE reads. This table holds 300,000 to 350,000 distinct CDR3 sequences, around 21% found once. Sequenced: blood, either unsorted or a sorted T cell fraction (not recorded which). Receptors were obtained from a female donor with ankylosing spondylitis or in good health (not recorded which).

This clonotype was observed at least ten times. The CDR3 DNA sequence: TGCAGTGCTAGCTCAACGGGACAGGGACGTGGGGCTTTCTTT. Translating gives CSASSTGQGRGAFF. This chain joins TRBV20-1 and TRBJ1-1; TRBD1 agrees at 9 bases. In germline, CDR1 is DFQATT, CDR2 SNEGSKA (reference sequence). The CDR3 has 14 amino acids. V dropped 3 bases and J dropped 11; count of bases not matched to a gene: 13.

This clonotype was observed a handful of times. The rearrangement uses TRBV12-3 or TRBV12-4 and TRBJ2-4; D could derive from TRBD1 or TRBD2 (6 bases each). Between the trimmed V and J ends, which lost 3 bases and 6 bases, there was a span of 15 bases. The CDR3 consists of 15 residues. The CDR3 DNA reads TGTGCCAGCAGTTTGGGGGGCGGGGTGGGAAACATTCAGTACTTC. Its protein product is CASSLGGGVGNIQYF.

The chain links TRBV6-5 to TRBJ1-6, with 9 bases lining up with TRBD1. The CDR3 spans 15 residues. Germline V gene lookup returns CDR1 MNHEY and CDR2 SVGAGI. Unmatched junction bases numbered 5, after V lost 5 bases and J lost 6 bases. This chain's CDR3 is CASSGSTGGNSPLHF. CDR3 in DNA: TGTGCCAGCAGTGGGTCGACAGGGGGTAATTCACCCCTCCACTTT.

The rearrangement joins TRBV5-1 to TRBJ2-7; 8 bases align to TRBD1. CDR3 length: 16 amino acids. Trimming cost V 6 bases and J 3 bases; bases outside gene matches: 14. CDR1 is SGHRS, CDR2 YFSETQ, per germline. The CDR3 DNA sequence: TGCGCCAGCACCCGAAATCCGACAGGGGCGAACTACGAGCAGTACTTC. Translation: CASTRNPTGANYEQYF.

This clonotype showed up just a few times. CDR3 loop: CASSPRGGAMNTEAFF. Written as DNA, the CDR3 is TGTGCCAGCAGTCCCCGGGGGGGGGCTATGAACACTGAAGCTTTCTTT. The genes are TRBV12-3 or TRBV12-4 and TRBJ1-1; D might be TRBD1 (6 bases). This CDR3 comprises 16 residues. V was clipped by 5 bases and J by 0 bases, with 16 bases between them.

In this sample, this clonotype turned up a few times. This chain links TRBV20-1 with TRBJ2-1, with 7 bases lining up with TRBD1. CDR1 and CDR2 from the germline V gene are DFQATT and SNEGSKA (reference sequence). Unmatched junction bases numbered 12, after V lost 5 bases and J lost 2 bases. The CDR3 has 16 residues. CDR3 nucleotide sequence: TGCAGTGCTCCGACCGGTACAGGGGACACCTACAATGAGCAGTTCTTC. It translates to CSAPTGTGDTYNEQFF.

This clonotype occurred a few times. V and J are TRBV6-5 and TRBJ2-7; TRBD2 might be the D (6 bases). V dropped 4 bases and J dropped 3 bases, with 7 bases sitting between them. This CDR3 spans 12 amino acids. Germline V gene sequence: CDR1 MNHEY, CDR2 SVGAGI. CDR3 sequence (DNA): TGTGCCAGCAGTTGGGGGGACTACGAGCAGTACTTC. Its translation is CASSWGDYEQYF.

CDR3 amino acids: CASSTPGTVNTEAFF. CDR3 DNA: TGTGCCAGCAGCACCCCCGGGACGGTGAACACTGAAGCTTTCTTT. This sequence joins TRBV7-9 and TRBJ1-1; a weak D match, TRBD1 (5 bases). CDR1 SEHNR and CDR2 FQNEAQ come from the germline V gene (reference sequence). This CDR3 is built from 15 residues. Between the trimmed V and J ends, which lost 5 bases and 0 bases, there was a span of 13 bases. Drawing the rest from reference TRBV7-9 and TRBJ1-1, the complete variable domain is DTGVSQNPRHKITKRGQNVTFRCDPISEHNRLYWYRQTLGQGPEFLTYFQNEAQLEKSRLLSDRFSAERPKGSFSTLEIQRTEQGDSAMYLCASSTPGTVNTEAFFGQGTRLTVV.

The genes are TRBV9 and TRBJ1-5, with TRBD1 as a possible D gene (6 bases). The CDR3 runs to 13 residues. From germline, CDR1 is SGDLS and CDR2 YYNGEE. Trimming pared 7 bases from V and 0 bases from J, leaving 8 bases between. As DNA, the CDR3 is TGTGCCAGCGGGGGGCTTAGCAATCAGCCCCAGCATTTT. Amino acid sequence: CASGGLSNQPQHF.

This clonotype was observed a few times. This CDR3 reads CASSARGPDSLNTEAFF. DNA of the CDR3: TGTGCCAGCAGCGCTCGGGGTCCCGACAGCCTGAACACTGAAGCTTTCTTT. The genes are TRBV9 and TRBJ1-1; TRBD1 is a possible D gene (5 bases). The CDR3 covers 17 residues. Germline V gives CDR1 SGDLS, CDR2 YYNGEE. Trimming took 3 bases from V and 0 from J, leaving 18 bases between them.

This sequence joins TRBV7-9 and TRBJ1-1; 7 positions agree with TRBD1. The ends lost 3 bases at V and 3 bases at J; junction bases unmatched: 13. CDR1 is SEHNR and CDR2 is FQNEAQ in the germline V gene (reference sequence). This CDR3 is built from 17 residues. CDR3 sequence reads: CASSFFTGVGGYTEAFF. The CDR3 DNA reads as TGTGCCAGCAGCTTTTTCACAGGGGTTGGGGGTTACACTGAAGCTTTCTTT.

This rearrangement joins TRBV20-1 to TRBJ1-1; D is unresolved. Germline V gene data show CDR1 as DFQATT and CDR2 as SNEGSKA (reference sequence). V lost 4 bases, J lost 3 bases, and 12 bases lay in between. This CDR3 is 13 amino acids long. The CDR3 region is CSAKWQADTEAFF. CDR3 sequence (DNA): TGCAGTGCTAAGTGGCAGGCGGACACTGAAGCTTTCTTT.

This clonotype was detected only a few times. V usage is TRBV18 and J usage is TRBJ2-5, with D unclear. This CDR3 contains 15 residues. Germline V lookup: CDR1 KGHSH, CDR2 LQKENI. The V gene lost 2 bases and the J gene lost 3 bases, with 13 bases spanning the gap. The CDR3 region is CASSPRKMTEETQYF. The CDR3 DNA follows: TGTGCCAGCTCACCAAGAAAGATGACCGAAGAGACCCAGTACTTC.

The rearrangement links TRBV6-6 to TRBJ1-1; D call uncertain. The CDR3 loop spans 12 amino acids. The V and J ends lost 5 bases and 4 bases respectively, with 8 bases between them. Germline V gene sequence: CDR1 MNHNY, CDR2 SVGAGI (reference sequence). The CDR3 protein is CASSRGSTEAFF. DNA for the CDR3: TGTGCCAGCAGTCGTGGGAGCACTGAAGCTTTCTTT.

This clonotype was observed many times. The V and J genes are TRBV29-1 and TRBJ2-5; a possible D gene is TRBD1 (6 bases). The CDR3 sequence is 13 residues long. V was clipped by 8 bases and J by 4 bases, with 17 bases between them. Germline lookup yields CDR1 SQVTM and CDR2 ANQGSEA. CDR3 nucleotides: TGCAGCATCATCCTGACAGGTGGAGAGACCCAGTACTTC. Protein sequence: CSIILTGGETQYF.

The chain links TRBV2 to TRBJ2-2, with 9 nucleotides matching TRBD1. The germline V gene has CDR1 SNHLY and CDR2 FYNNEI. J lost 2 bases, V lost 5 bases, and 3 bases had no gene match. The CDR3 is made up of 15 amino acids. The CDR3, as DNA: TGTGCCAGCAGTTCCACAGGGGGCAACACCGGGGAGCTGTTTTTT. Translated: CASSSTGGNTGELFF. Filled out from reference TRBV2 and TRBJ2-2, the complete variable domain reads EPEVTQTPSHQVTQMGQEVILRCVPISNHLYFYWYRQILGQKVEFLVSFYNNEISEKSEIFDDQFSVERPDGSNFTLKIRSTKLEDSAMYFCASSSTGGNTGELFFGEGSRLTVL.

The chain carries TRBV12-3 or TRBV12-4 and TRBJ1-1; TRBD1 might be the D (5 bases). CDR3 length: 14 amino acids. The V end was cut by 3 bases, the J end by 3 bases, with 11 bases between. CDR3 in amino acids: CASSFPGGDTEAFF. Here the CDR3 DNA reads TGTGCCAGCAGTTTCCCCGGGGGGGACACTGAAGCTTTCTTT.